This T cell receptor (beta chain) was captured by sequencing in a study of blood T cell repertoires in COVID-19. Study overall: PBMCs, B-cell-depleted T cells, or T cells were the source of the cDNA or gDNA that made up the material.

Comment on this clone: This same CDR3 is encoded by further DNA sequences in the sample.

Original methodology: It was from reference gene primer amplification that nucleated cell counts were estimated. Generated by immunoSEQ multiplex PCR, the TCRdb table keeps only in-frame clones and is missing some. V and J calls plus clone size are reproduced from that table; the DNA served to infer D and trimming. Of roughly 320,000 clones listed, 90% are singletons. Germline CDR1 and CDR2: SGDLS and YYNGEE. Losses at the gene ends were 0 bases for V and 3 bases for J; bases not matched to a gene: 3. The CDR3 is made up of 14 amino acids. V is TRBV9 and J is TRBJ2-7; 7 bases agree with TRBD1. Sequencing used PBMCs or T cells enriched from blood (not recorded which). The TCR originated in a woman aged 30 to 39 who had been exposed to COVID-19. CDR3 nucleotides: TGTGCCAGCAGCGTAGGATCAGGGGGCTACGAGCAGTACTTC. Amino acid sequence: CASSVGSGGYEQYF.